This T cell receptor beta chain was documented in a study of graft-versus-host responses after intestinal transplantation. Study details: Every recipient underwent anti-thymocyte globulin induction, then tacrolimus and steroids for approximately three years.

Sequencing used immunoSEQ multiplex PCR; TCRdb keeps in-frame clones, though not all of them. The sample holds about 29,000 clones, about three quarters seen once. V lost 0 bases to trimming and J lost 5 bases, with 16 bases between them. Germline V gives CDR1 SGHDT, CDR2 YYEEEE. The CDR3 loop spans 16 amino acids. From the graft tissue, intraepithelial and lamina propria lymphocytes were released through processing. The receptor comes from a human patient who received an intestinal transplant, so some T cells may come from the graft donor. The starting material was ileum tissue, obtained 98 days after intestinal transplantation. This chain links TRBV5-6 with TRBJ2-3; either TRBD1 or TRBD2 may fit D (6 bases each). Here the CDR3 reads CASSLVYGGREDTQYF. Here the CDR3 DNA reads TGTGCCAGCAGCTTGGTGTACGGGGGCAGGGAAGATACGCAGTATTTT.